The 25 T cell receptor beta chains reported below all come from one sample, sequenced in a study of blood T cell repertoires in COVID-19. Method: immunoSEQ multiplex PCR; TCRdb's copy keeps in-frame clones and lacks some. The profile shows more than 150,000 clones, about 93% of them singletons. Sequencing was done on a sample of peripheral blood. These receptor sequences come from a young man with COVID-19, enrolled during active disease.

The chain couples TRBV12-3 or TRBV12-4 to TRBJ1-1; weak D call: TRBD1 (6 bases). The CDR3 has 11 amino acids. The V end lost 3 bases, the J end lost 12 bases, and 11 bases lay between the germline ends. CDR3: CASSFRTETFF. Written as DNA, the CDR3 is TGTGCCAGCAGTTTTAGGACAGAGACTTTCTTT.

The CDR3 region is CASSYSRVGNTIYF. The CDR3 nucleotides read TGTGCCAGCAGTTACTCGCGGGTCGGAAACACCATATATTTT. The chain is built from TRBV6-5 and TRBJ1-3; D not resolved. From germline, CDR1 is MNHEY and CDR2 SVGAGI. V was trimmed by 0 bases and J by 4 bases, leaving 7 bases between them. CDR3 length: 14 amino acids.

J is TRBJ2-1 and V is TRBV9; tentatively, D is TRBD1 (6 bases). The CDR3 extends over 13 amino acids. Germline V CDR1 and CDR2: SGDLS, YYNGEE. V lost 0 bases, J lost 6 bases, and 7 bases lay in between. As DNA, the CDR3 is TGTGCCAGCAGCGTAGGAGGGGGCAATGAGCAGTTCTTC. Its protein product is CASSVGGGNEQFF.

The rearrangement uses TRBV30 and TRBJ2-1; D is possibly TRBD1 (6 bases). The ends were cut back, 2 bases at V and 11 bases at J, with 16 bases in the middle. Germline lookup yields CDR1 GTSNPN and CDR2 SVGIG (reference sequence). This CDR3 has 13 amino acids. CDR3 protein: CAWSPETGAQQFF. The CDR3 DNA reads as TGTGCCTGGAGTCCAGAGACAGGCGCACAGCAGTTCTTC.

The chain has TRBV19 and TRBJ1-5; possibly TRBD1 for D (5 bases). Germline V gives CDR1 LNHDA, CDR2 SQIVND (reference sequence). CDR3 size: 16 residues. Trimming removed 5 bases from V and 2 bases from J, with 16 bases in between. The CDR3 nucleotides are TGTGCCAGTAGTTCGATCGGGCAGGGCGGCAATCAGCCCCAGCATTTT. Translating gives CASSSIGQGGNQPQHF.

This CDR3 reads CASSLSTVNLYEQYF. DNA for the CDR3: TGCGCCAGCAGCCTATCCACCGTGAACCTCTACGAGCAGTACTTC. The genes are TRBV5-1 and TRBJ2-7; D call uncertain. Trimming removed 4 bases from V and 3 bases from J, with 17 bases in between. Germline V gene lookup returns CDR1 SGHRS and CDR2 YFSETQ. The CDR3 is made up of 15 amino acids. Combining the CDR3 with reference TRBV5-1 and TRBJ2-7 gives the whole variable domain KAGVTQTPRYLIKTRGQQVTLSCSPISGHRSVSWYQQTPGQGLQFLFEYFSETQRNKGNFPGRFSGRQFSNSRSEMNVSTLELGDSALYLCASSLSTVNLYEQYFGPGTRLTVT.

The chain links TRBV5-4 to TRBJ2-2; 7 bases are a match to TRBD1. The CDR3 covers 17 residues. V lost 4 bases to trimming and J lost 2 bases; unmatched junction nucleotides: 11. Germline V gene sequence: CDR1 SGHNT, CDR2 YYREEE (reference sequence). DNA of the CDR3: TGTGCCAGCAGCCGCTCCCCCGACAGGGTTAACACCGGGGAGCTGTTTTTT. Residues: CASSRSPDRVNTGELFF.

This clone showed up just a few times. V usage is TRBV30 and J usage is TRBJ1-2, with D tentatively TRBD1 (5 bases). The CDR3 has 12 residues. The V gene lost 1 base and the J gene lost 4 bases, with 7 bases spanning the gap. Germline CDR1 and CDR2: GTSNPN and SVGIG (reference sequence). CDR3 protein: CAWSEDTYGYTF. The CDR3 nucleotides are TGTGCCTGGAGTGAGGACACCTATGGCTACACCTTC.

V usage is TRBV19 and J usage is TRBJ1-4; D may be TRBD1 (6 bases). The germline V gene has CDR1 LNHDA and CDR2 SQIVND (reference sequence). V was pared by 5 bases and J by 7 bases, with 17 bases between. This CDR3 is 15 amino acids long. The CDR3 nucleotides read TGTGCCAGTAGTCCGACAGGCCGACGAGGTGAAAAACTGTTTTTT. This sequence encodes CASSPTGRRGEKLFF.

This chain joins TRBV7-9 and TRBJ1-4, with D maybe TRBD1 (6 bases). This CDR3 region has 15 residues. Germline CDR1 SEHNR, CDR2 FQNEAQ (reference sequence). Trimming took 5 bases from V and 7 from J, leaving 17 bases between them. CDR3 sequence (DNA): TGTGCCAGCAGCCTAGGGGGGGTAGGAGCTGAAAAACTGTTTTTT. Protein sequence: CASSLGGVGAEKLFF.

The V gene is TRBV6-5, the J gene TRBJ1-1; D remains unclear. The CDR3 length is 16 residues. With 0 bases removed from V and 1 base from J, the gap between germline ends came to 12 bases. The germline CDR1 and CDR2 sequences are MNHEY and SVGAGI. The CDR3 loop is CASSYSIGGRNTEAFF. The DNA of the CDR3 is TGTGCCAGCAGTTACTCGATCGGCGGCAGGAACACTGAAGCTTTCTTT.

V usage is TRBV5-5 and J usage is TRBJ2-1; possibly TRBD2 for D (5 bases). CDR1 and CDR2 (germline): SGHKS, YYEKEE (reference sequence). The CDR3 is 15 amino acids. The V end lost 0 bases, the J end lost 8 bases, and 15 bases lay between the germline ends. The CDR3 DNA follows: TGTGCCAGCAGCTTGGCGGGGTCCGTCGACGATGAGCAGTTCTTC. It specifies CASSLAGSVDDEQFF.

The V and J genes are TRBV28 and TRBJ2-3, with 8 bases fitting TRBD1. The germline V gene has CDR1 MDHEN and CDR2 SYDVKM. After removal of 8 bases from V and 6 bases from J, the junction contained 13 bases not matched to a gene. CDR3 length: 15 amino acids. CDR3 coding DNA: TGTGCCAGCGCTACGCGACAGGGGCCCCTCGATACGCAGTATTTT. Translation gives CASATRQGPLDTQYF.

V usage is TRBV10-1 and J usage is TRBJ2-3, with D possibly being TRBD1 (5 bases). This CDR3 spans 12 amino acids. The germline gives CDR1 WNHNN, CDR2 SYGVQD (reference sequence). The germline V and J ends were trimmed by 6 bases and 3 bases, with 7 bases remaining between them. CDR3 in DNA: TGCGCCAGCAGCCGGACAACAGATACGCAGTATTTT. This codes for CASSRTTDTQYF.

The rearrangement uses TRBV5-1 and TRBJ2-5; a possible D gene is TRBD1 (6 bases). The germline V gene has CDR1 SGHRS and CDR2 YFSETQ. The CDR3 totals 15 residues. Deletions cut 0 bases from V and 1 base from J, with 10 bases between. DNA for the CDR3: TGCGCCAGCAGCTTGGCCAGAGGGGGCCAAGAGACCCAGTACTTC. It codes for CASSLARGGQETQYF.

The rearrangement links TRBV9 to TRBJ2-1; 13 bases line up with TRBD2. There are 15 residues in the CDR3. Germline V gives CDR1 SGDLS, CDR2 YYNGEE. Unmatched junction bases numbered 4, after V lost 1 base and J lost 9 bases. The CDR3 reads CASSVTSGGAIEQFF. The CDR3 nucleotides are TGTGCCAGCAGCGTAACTAGCGGGGGGGCCATTGAGCAGTTCTTC.

The CDR3 here is CASSQGGFGNTIYF. The CDR3 DNA reads TGTGCCAGCAGCCAAGGAGGGTTTGGAAACACCATATATTTT. The chain is built from TRBV14 and TRBJ1-3; no reliable D call. V was pared by 1 base and J by 3 bases, with 7 bases between. This CDR3 comprises 14 residues. The germline V gene has CDR1 SGHDN and CDR2 FVKESK.

This sequence joins TRBV6-1 and TRBJ2-5; D call uncertain. CDR3 length equals 13 residues. Trimming cost V 1 base and J 7 bases, with 10 bases left between them. Germline V gives CDR1 MNHNS, CDR2 SASEGT. The CDR3 sequence is CASSEGSVGTQYF. CDR3 DNA: TGTGCCAGCAGTGAAGGATCGGTCGGGACCCAGTACTTC.

The chain recombines TRBV7-9 with TRBJ2-2; 8 nucleotides agree with TRBD2. CDR1 SEHNR and CDR2 FQNEAQ come from the germline V gene (reference sequence). The CDR3 covers 17 residues. The V and J ends lost 5 bases and 6 bases, in that order; junction bases with no gene match: 14. The CDR3 spells CASSPIKSGGAPGELFF. Here the CDR3 DNA reads TGTGCCAGCAGCCCAATAAAGTCCGGGGGGGCCCCCGGGGAGCTGTTTTTT.

DNA of the CDR3: TGTGCCAGCAGAGCCGACAGGGCTTTTGGCTACACCTTC. This translates into CASRADRAFGYTF. This chain joins TRBV6-5 and TRBJ1-2; 7 bases are a match to TRBD1. V was pared by 6 bases and J by 7 bases, with 8 bases of the junction left unmatched. Germline V gene lookup returns CDR1 MNHEY and CDR2 SVGAGI. CDR3 size: 13 residues.

The rearrangement uses TRBV11-2 and TRBJ2-7; 10 nucleotides agree with TRBD1. Germline CDR1 SGHAT, CDR2 FQNNGV. The J segment lost 6 bases and the V segment lost 5 bases, leaving 7 bases of the junction unmatched. The CDR3 runs 14 residues. The CDR3 loop is CASSPVGQGSEQYF. The CDR3 DNA sequence: TGTGCCAGCAGCCCCGTGGGACAGGGGAGCGAGCAGTACTTC. The complete variable domain, with remaining parts taken from reference TRBV11-2 and TRBJ2-7, reads EAGVAQSPRYKIIEKRQSVAFWCNPISGHATLYWYQQILGQGPKLLIQFQNNGVVDDSQLPKDRFSAERLKGVDSTLKIQPAKLEDSAVYLCASSPVGQGSEQYFGPGTRLTVT.

The chain recombines TRBV5-1 with TRBJ1-1, with 11 bases lining up with TRBD1. J was trimmed by 5 bases and V by 4 bases; bases with no gene match: 13. Germline CDR1 is SGHRS and CDR2 is YFSETQ. This CDR3 has 17 residues. CDR3 protein: CASSQSGQGVLRTEAFF. DNA of the CDR3: TGCGCCAGCAGCCAATCGGGACAGGGGGTCTTAAGGACTGAAGCTTTCTTT.

The chain links TRBV19 to TRBJ2-2, with 11 bases fitting TRBD2. Germline CDR1 reads LNHDA; CDR2 reads SQIVND (reference sequence). There are 18 residues in the CDR3. V shed 0 bases and J 3 bases; nucleotides not matched to a gene: 6. In DNA form, the CDR3 reads TGTGCCAGTAGTATAGAGCGGGGACTAGCGGAATACACCGGGGAGCTGTTTTTT. It codes for CASSIERGLAEYTGELFF.

This clone occurred once. Germline is not matched at one junction end, which may reflect a read error. The rearrangement joins TRBV9 to TRBJ1-2; perhaps TRBD1 as D (6 bases). The germline V gene encodes CDR1 SGDLS and CDR2 YYNGEE. The CDR3 consists of 13 residues. CDR3 region: CARSVRGAWGYTF. The DNA for the CDR3 is TGTGCCCGCAGCGTACGGGGGGCTTGGGGCTACACCTTC. The variable domain in full, with the rest retrieved from reference TRBV9 and TRBJ1-2, is DSGVTQTPKHLITATGQRVTLRCSPRSGDLSVYWYQQSLDQGLQFLIQYYNGEERAKGNILERFSAQQFPDLHSELNLSSLELGDSALYFCARSVRGAWGYTFGSGTRLTVV.

This chain connects TRBV10-3 to TRBJ1-3; 7 bases are a match to TRBD1. The junction had 2 bases not matched to a gene; V was cut back by 0 bases and J by 3 bases. The germline gives CDR1 ENHRY, CDR2 SYGVKD. The CDR3 contains 15 residues. In DNA form, the CDR3 reads TGTGCCATCAGTGAGTCCCGGACAGGTGGAAACACCATATATTTT. Its protein is CAISESRTGGNTIYF.